Presented here are 10 T cell receptor beta chains from one specimen sequenced in a study of T cell changes during pregnancy in multiple sclerosis (dated by TCRdb to between 2018 and 2021). Preparation of the library involved the immunoSEQ multiplex PCR assay. Not all clones reach the TCRdb copy of this immuneACCESS table, which keeps in-frame sequences only. Checked studies attribute under half of the gap to unresolved V genes and leave the rest unexplained. This sample lists some 110,000 clones; 80% to 95% were detected once. More than 1.5% of the sample is held by the ten biggest clonotypes. This specimen consisted of peripheral blood, obtained in the third trimester of pregnancy. The receptors derive from a female donor with multiple sclerosis, enrolled in a pregnancy study.

The gene calls are TRBV14 and TRBJ2-5, with D perhaps TRBD1 (6 bases). Germline values: CDR1 SGHDN, CDR2 FVKESK. The V end lost 2 bases, the J end lost 5 bases, and 24 bases lay between the germline ends. The length of the CDR3 is 18 residues. The DNA for the CDR3 is TGTGCCAGCAGCCAACATGTCCGACAGGCCGAGCTTGTGGAGACCCAGTACTTC. Amino acid sequence: CASSQHVRQAELVETQYF. Full variable domain (outside the CDR3, taken from reference TRBV14 and TRBJ2-5): EAGVTQFPSHSVIEKGQTVTLRCDPISGHDNLYWYRRVMGKEIKFLLHFVKESKQDESGMPNNRFLAERTGGTYSTLKVQPAELEDSGVYFCASSQHVRQAELVETQYFGPGTRLLVL.

The chain joins TRBV5-1 to TRBJ2-1, with D tentatively TRBD1 (6 bases). The CDR3 spans 15 residues. Germline V CDR1 and CDR2: SGHRS, YFSETQ. V was pared by 7 bases and J by 4 bases, with 18 bases between. This CDR3 reads CASRQLTGSYNEQFF. CDR3 nucleotides: TGCGCCAGCCGTCAGTTAACAGGGTCGTACAATGAGCAGTTCTTC.

This chain uses TRBV5-1 with TRBJ1-3, with D possibly being TRBD1 (5 bases). Germline CDR1 reads SGHRS; CDR2 reads YFSETQ. V dropped 4 bases and J dropped 0 bases, with 11 bases sitting between them. This CDR3 is built from 15 residues. The CDR3, as DNA: TGCGCCAGCAGCCCCCAGGGAGGCTCTGGAAACACCATATATTTT. Residues: CASSPQGGSGNTIYF.

The chain couples TRBV7-9 to TRBJ2-5; 7 nucleotides align to TRBD2. This CDR3 is 14 amino acids long. Germline assignment: CDR1 SEHNR and CDR2 FQNEAQ (reference sequence). The V and J ends lost 4 bases and 1 base, in that order; junction bases with no gene match: 3. In DNA form, the CDR3 reads TGTGCCAGCAGCTCCCTAGCGGTCCAAGAGACCCAGTACTTC. Its protein product is CASSSLAVQETQYF.

There are a few counts of this clone. The chain has TRBV18 and TRBJ1-2; the D gene is possibly TRBD1 (5 bases). Germline V gene lookup returns CDR1 KGHSH and CDR2 LQKENI. The V end was cut by 6 bases, the J end by 7 bases, with 18 bases between. The CDR3 length is 14 residues. CDR3 sequence: CASSLVDRARGYTF. The CDR3 DNA reads as TGTGCCAGCTCCCTGGTCGACAGAGCGCGTGGCTACACCTTC.

The chain couples TRBV5-6 to TRBJ2-7; 7 nucleotides agree with TRBD2. V lost 6 bases and J lost 4; bases outside the gene matches: 10. This CDR3 comprises 14 residues. Looked up from germline, CDR1 is SGHDT and CDR2 is YYEEEE. The CDR3 loop is CASKRREPPYEQYF. The CDR3, as DNA: TGTGCCAGCAAGAGGCGGGAGCCTCCGTACGAGCAGTACTTC.

The chain employs TRBV6-6 and TRBJ2-1; the match to TRBD1 covers 11 bases. Germline CDR1 is MNHNY and CDR2 is SVGAGI (reference sequence). The CDR3 is made up of 14 amino acids. Trimming cost V 6 bases and J 10 bases; bases outside gene matches: 8. CDR3 protein: CASSSGQGAKEQFF. In nucleotides, the CDR3 is TGTGCCAGCAGCTCAGGACAGGGGGCGAAAGAGCAGTTCTTC.

The table lists this clone with a few counts. The genes are TRBV6-1 and TRBJ1-2; D is unclear. The V gene lost 8 bases and the J gene lost 5 bases, with 9 bases spanning the gap. The germline CDR1 and CDR2 sequences are MNHNS and SASEGT. CDR3 length equals 11 residues. DNA of the CDR3: TGTGCCAGCGAAGAACTTTATGGCTACACCTTC. This translates into CASEELYGYTF.

This sequence joins TRBV9 and TRBJ2-2, with 7 bases that match TRBD1. Germline V gene sequence: CDR1 SGDLS, CDR2 YYNGEE. The CDR3 has 11 residues. The trim removed 3 bases at V and 13 bases at J, leaving 3 bases unmatched. CDR3 coding DNA: TGTGCCAGCAGCGCCGGGACAGTGCTGTTTTTT. It specifies CASSAGTVLFF.

V gene TRBV7-9 combines with J gene TRBJ2-3; TRBD2 aligns across 12 bases. The CDR3 has 18 residues. V shed 5 bases, J shed 0 bases, and the junction held 9 bases outside the gene matches. CDR1 and CDR2 from the germline V gene are SEHNR and FQNEAQ (reference sequence). The CDR3 is CASSVGTSGHTSTDTQYF. CDR3 DNA: TGTGCCAGCAGCGTAGGGACTAGCGGGCACACTAGCACAGATACGCAGTATTTT.